Sequencing of this T cell receptor beta chain was carried out in a study of blood T cell repertoires in COVID-19. Study details: The United States, Italy and Spain provided the acute and convalescent COVID-19 samples.

The study drew participants aged roughly 18 to 89 years from approximately 23 US areas. Cohort allocation depended upon clinical history that participants reported. Germline V gives CDR1 SGHRS, CDR2 YFSETQ. There are 16 residues in the CDR3. V lost 0 bases and J 0 bases, leaving 7 bases between the germline ends. How the authors handled the data: Cell counts per sample came from amplifying reference gene primers. Libraries were prepared by immunoSEQ multiplex PCR; TCRdb keeps only in-frame clonotypes and omits some of them. V and J calls and clone size are as listed in that table; D and trimming were resolved from the DNA. Seen here are about 350,000 clones, roughly 90% observed once, and the top ten hold approximately 0.93%.

The J gene is TRBJ2-6, the V gene TRBV5-1; D gene unclear. The receptor comes from a woman in her thirties who had been exposed to COVID-19. The sequenced sample was PBMCs or T cells enriched from blood (not recorded which). This CDR3 is CASSLDSLSGANVLTF. The CDR3 DNA reads as TGCGCCAGCAGCTTGGACAGCCTCTCTGGGGCCAACGTCCTGACTTTC.